Each of the 19 T cell receptor beta chains below was sequenced from the same sample in a study of blood T cell repertoires in COVID-19. Profiled with immunoSEQ multiplex PCR; TCRdb holds only in-frame clones, not every one. The table lists 200,000 to 250,000 clones, nearly 90% of them singletons. Sequencing was carried out using PBMCs or T cells enriched from blood (not recorded which). The receptors were gathered from a man aged 25 to 40 who had recovered from COVID-19.

V usage is TRBV4-1 and J usage is TRBJ2-3; 13 bases are a match to TRBD2. Germline V gene sequence: CDR1 MGHRA, CDR2 YSYEKL. The junction had 9 bases not matched to a gene; V was cut back by 3 bases and J by 0 bases. The CDR3 runs to 19 residues. The CDR3 nucleotides read TGCGCCAGCAGCCATTTACTAGCGGGAGGGTCCTATAGCACAGATACGCAGTATTTT. Amino acid sequence: CASSHLLAGGSYSTDTQYF.

The rearrangement joins TRBV19 to TRBJ2-7; 7 nucleotides agree with TRBD1. This CDR3 comprises 14 residues. Germline CDR1 reads LNHDA; CDR2 reads SQIVND (reference sequence). V trimming: 6 bases; J trimming: 10 bases; junction bases outside the gene matches: 15. This CDR3 is CASSMRTGVNYQYF. The CDR3 DNA reads TGTGCCAGTAGCATGCGGACAGGTGTCAATTATCAGTACTTC.

This chain connects TRBV4-3 to TRBJ1-4; 8 bases are shared with TRBD1. The junction had 9 bases not matched to a gene; V was cut back by 1 base and J by 8 bases. Germline V gene data show CDR1 as LGHNA and CDR2 as YSLEER. CDR3 length equals 16 residues. The DNA of the CDR3 is TGCGCCAGCAGCCAAGCCCAGGGGGCTTTATACGAAAAACTGTTTTTT. Its protein is CASSQAQGALYEKLFF.

The gene calls are TRBV28 and TRBJ1-2; 7 bases line up with TRBD1. V was pared by 7 bases and J by 5 bases, with 10 bases of the junction left unmatched. Germline CDR1 MDHEN, CDR2 SYDVKM. The CDR3 consists of 14 residues. CDR3 region: CASNNWQGEYGYTF. Written as DNA, the CDR3 is TGTGCCAGCAATAACTGGCAGGGGGAGTATGGCTACACCTTC.

The chain uses TRBV5-8 and TRBJ2-4, with D perhaps matching TRBD1 (6 bases). Germline V gene lookup returns CDR1 SGHTS and CDR2 YDEGEE. Trimming left V 4 bases short and J 7 bases short, with 18 bases between. The CDR3 sequence is 15 residues long. Written as DNA, the CDR3 is TGTGCCAGCAGCCGGCAATATGGGGGCACGAACATTCAGTACTTC. Encoded protein: CASSRQYGGTNIQYF.

Comments on this clone: The junction departs from the called germline gene at one end, perhaps through a read error. The chain is built from TRBV11-2 and TRBJ1-2; D might be TRBD1 (6 bases). Germline assignment: CDR1 SGHAT and CDR2 FQNNGV. The length of the CDR3 is 13 residues. The CDR3: CASSLEVGASSTF. DNA for the CDR3: TGTGCCAGCAGCCTAGAGGTGGGGGCCTCGTCCACCTTC.

This chain joins TRBV28 and TRBJ1-5; D not certain. There are 12 residues in the CDR3. Trimming removed 0 bases at V and 6 bases at J, with 3 bases between. In germline, CDR1 is MDHEN, CDR2 SYDVKM. CDR3 nucleotides: TGTGCCAGCAGTTTATGGGCTCAGCCCCAGCATTTT. It specifies CASSLWAQPQHF.

V usage is TRBV9 and J usage is TRBJ1-2, with D unresolved. V was shortened by 1 base and J by 6 bases, with 7 bases between the two germline ends. CDR1 and CDR2 from the germline V gene are SGDLS and YYNGEE. The CDR3 loop spans 12 amino acids. In DNA form, the CDR3 reads TGTGCCAGCAGCGTACATCCCCATGGCTACACCTTC. Amino acid sequence: CASSVHPHGYTF.

The chain couples TRBV9 to TRBJ2-1; D remains ambiguous. This CDR3 is built from 12 residues. Germline CDR1 is SGDLS and CDR2 is YYNGEE. V lost 1 base and J 7 bases, leaving 6 bases between the germline ends. The CDR3: CASSVLSNEQFF. DNA for the CDR3: TGTGCCAGCAGCGTACTAAGTAATGAGCAGTTCTTC.

V and J are TRBV30 and TRBJ1-2; D might be TRBD1 (5 bases). Germline V gene lookup returns CDR1 GTSNPN and CDR2 SVGIG (reference sequence). This CDR3 has 12 amino acids. The germline V and J ends were trimmed by 4 bases and 6 bases, with 12 bases remaining between them. The chain's CDR3 is CAWMRGSNGYTF. The CDR3 bases are TGTGCCTGGATGCGGGGGTCGAATGGCTACACCTTC.

This chain uses TRBV7-3 with TRBJ2-1, with 11 bases aligning to TRBD2. This CDR3 spans 15 amino acids. V shed 5 bases and J 10 bases; nucleotides not matched to a gene: 10. Germline assignment: CDR1 SGHTA and CDR2 FQGTGA. The CDR3 reads CASSPLAGVSREQFF. The CDR3 DNA is TGTGCCAGCAGCCCACTAGCGGGGGTCTCAAGGGAGCAGTTCTTC. Full variable domain (rest looked up from reference TRBV7-3 and TRBJ2-1): GAGVSQTPSNKVTEKGKYVELRCDPISGHTALYWYRQSLGQGPEFLIYFQGTGAADDSGLPNDRFFAVRPEGSVSTLKIQRTERGDSAVYLCASSPLAGVSREQFFGPGTRLTVL.

The chain couples TRBV7-9 to TRBJ2-5, with 9 nucleotides matching TRBD2. This CDR3 has 14 residues. In germline, CDR1 is SEHNR, CDR2 FQNEAQ (reference sequence). Losses at the gene ends were 1 base for V and 3 bases for J; bases not matched to a gene: 0. The CDR3 DNA is TGTGCCAGCAGCTTAGGACTAGCGGAAGAGACCCAGTACTTC. It yields the protein CASSLGLAEETQYF.

This rearrangement joins TRBV11-3 to TRBJ2-1; 11 nucleotides agree with TRBD2. The ends lost 2 bases at V and 5 bases at J; junction bases unmatched: 8. Germline CDR1 SGHNT, CDR2 YENEEA. The CDR3 has 17 amino acids. This chain's CDR3 is CASSLQLRLAGNNEQFF. In nucleotides, the CDR3 is TGTGCCAGCAGCTTACAACTACGACTAGCGGGGAACAATGAGCAGTTCTTC.

The rearrangement joins TRBV30 to TRBJ2-1; TRBD1 matches at 8 bases. Germline V gene lookup returns CDR1 GTSNPN and CDR2 SVGIG (reference sequence). With 3 bases clipped from V and 10 bases from J, the junction kept 8 bases outside the gene matches. CDR3 length equals 13 residues. The CDR3 reads CAWRGTGTGEQFF. CDR3 nucleotides: TGTGCCTGGAGGGGGACAGGAACAGGAGAGCAGTTCTTC. The full variable domain, completed using reference TRBV30 and TRBJ2-1, is SQTIHQWPATLVQPVGSPLSLECTVEGTSNPNLYWYRQAAGRGLQLLFYSVGIGQISSEVPQNLSASRPQDRQFILSSKKLLLSDSGFYLCAWRGTGTGEQFFGPGTRLTVL.

The J gene is TRBJ2-2, the V gene TRBV7-9; TRBD1 matches 7 bases. Germline V CDR1 and CDR2: SEHNR, FQNEAQ (reference sequence). After removal of 1 base from V and 4 bases from J, the junction contained 3 bases not matched to a gene. The CDR3 runs 15 residues. The CDR3 DNA reads as TGTGCCAGCAGCTTAGGGACAGGACGCACCGGGGAGCTGTTTTTT. This codes for CASSLGTGRTGELFF.

The chain couples TRBV2 to TRBJ1-2; D may be TRBD1 (6 bases). CDR3 size: 13 residues. Germline loops: CDR1 SNHLY, CDR2 FYNNEI. V was shortened by 2 bases and J by 2 bases, with 6 bases between the two germline ends. The CDR3 sequence: CASSETGNYGYTF. The CDR3 nucleotides read TGTGCCAGCAGTGAAACAGGGAACTATGGCTACACCTTC.

The CDR3 protein is CATGRTRNTGELFF. The CDR3 DNA reads as TGTGCCACCGGACGGACAAGGAACACCGGGGAGCTGTTTTTT. The chain carries TRBV6-5 and TRBJ2-2, with D perhaps matching TRBD1 (5 bases). From germline, CDR1 is MNHEY and CDR2 SVGAGI. The CDR3 loop spans 14 amino acids. Between the trimmed V and J ends, which lost 10 bases and 1 base, there was a span of 13 bases.

The chain couples TRBV5-1 to TRBJ1-5, with 9 bases aligning to TRBD1. V was pared by 2 bases and J by 6 bases, with 6 bases of the junction left unmatched. Germline V lookup: CDR1 SGHRS, CDR2 YFSETQ. This CDR3 is built from 15 residues. CDR3 sequence: CASSFTGGPGQPQHF. CDR3 nucleotides: TGCGCCAGCAGCTTTACAGGGGGCCCGGGTCAGCCCCAGCATTTT. Full variable domain (rest looked up from reference TRBV5-1 and TRBJ1-5): KAGVTQTPRYLIKTRGQQVTLSCSPISGHRSVSWYQQTPGQGLQFLFEYFSETQRNKGNFPGRFSGRQFSNSRSEMNVSTLELGDSALYLCASSFTGGPGQPQHFGDGTRLSIL.

The chain is built from TRBV19 and TRBJ1-1; tentatively, D is TRBD1 (5 bases). The CDR3 spans 12 residues. The germline V gene has CDR1 LNHDA and CDR2 SQIVND (reference sequence). Deletions cut 1 base from V and 9 bases from J, with 9 bases between. CDR3 sequence reads: CASSIVEGKAFF. The CDR3 DNA reads TGTGCCAGTAGTATAGTGGAGGGGAAAGCTTTCTTT.